Listed below are T cell receptor beta chains from one sample, sequenced in a study of cytomegalovirus exposure and HLA in healthy donors. The protocol was immunoSEQ multiplex PCR, while the TCRdb copy is restricted to in-frame clones and leaves out a portion. Of about 190,000 clones in the sample, over 60% were seen once. The sequencing sample was made of PBMCs. These receptors all stem from a man between 25 and 39 years old in good health and CMV-seropositive. CDR3s include the opening cysteine and the closing phenylalanine or tryptophan. Fields, in order: V gene, J gene, CDR3 protein.

TRBV21-1	TRBJ2-1	CASSKRRPRGHSSNEQFF
TRBV6-6	TRBJ1-6	CASRWTGGGNNSPLHF
TRBV9	TRBJ1-4	CASSASGGGGEKLFF
TRBV7-3	TRBJ2-3	CASSLSSSANTQYF
TRBV5-6	TRBJ2-3	CASSPGTTGRVKDTQYF
TRBV2	TRBJ2-7	CASSWTGEWYEQYF
TRBV5-1	TRBJ1-2	CASSLGQGASGYTF
TRBV19	TRBJ2-2	CASMAGALNTGELFF
TRBV11-3	TRBJ2-3	CASSYGTSTTDTQYF
TRBV5-1	TRBJ1-2	CASSTGELYGYTF
TRBV7-9	TRBJ1-2	CASSLGQGDWLRGYTF
TRBV9	TRBJ1-1	CASSAGQGTNTEAFF
TRBV7-2	TRBJ1-1	CASSGGTAGRAFF
TRBV6-1	TRBJ2-3	CASSSGGGVDTQYF
TRBV6-6	TRBJ2-7	CASNHRQAAYEQYF
TRBV9	TRBJ2-3	CASSVGGGSDTQYF
TRBV18	TRBJ1-1	CASSPPGSTGRDTEAFF
TRBV7-9	TRBJ1-2	CASSSDLGWSGYTF
TRBV10-3	TRBJ1-3	CAISAPGQGGNTIYF
TRBV5-1	.	CASSGQYEQYF
TRBV6-5	.	CASSYPDRGIYEQYF
TRBV5-1	TRBJ2-5	CASSLSSGERTQYF
TRBV2	TRBJ2-7	CASILSYEQYF
TRBV5-1	TRBJ2-7	CASTRPGGAREQYF
TRBV9	TRBJ1-5	CASSTDSLSPQHF
TRBV7-9	TRBJ1-6	CASSFATGLSSPLHF
TRBV27	TRBJ2-2	CASRPNRGLGSGELFF
TRBV18	TRBJ2-7	CASSPGTGYEQYF
TRBV5-1	TRBJ2-3	CASSFLAPTDTQYF
TRBV19	TRBJ1-2	CASSSSGTENYGYTF
TRBV11-2	TRBJ2-1	CASSLEQYNEQFF
TRBV7-2	TRBJ2-1	CASSLEPDRADEQFF
TRBV5-8	TRBJ1-1	CASSPGLHTEAFF
TRBV7-9	TRBJ1-2	CSSSPPKWRQANYGYTF
TRBV2	TRBJ2-4	CASSVLREGLKNIQYF
TRBV6-1	TRBJ2-5	CASSEAPGQGAKKTQYF
TRBV7-3	TRBJ2-3	CASSLAGGRDTQYF
TRBV29-1	TRBJ2-5	CSVRASGRGQETQYF
TRBV7-2	TRBJ1-2	CASNPQGGSGYTF
TRBV18	TRBJ2-7	CASSLRTGSYEQYF
TRBV7-9	TRBJ1-4	CASSPSGRGAEKLFF
TRBV7-9	TRBJ2-1	CASSLPGLIYNEQFF
TRBV9	TRBJ2-7	CASSRVSGINHEQYF
TRBV30	TRBJ1-2	CAWSGGQGAGGYTF
TRBV28	TRBJ1-6	CASRVQEGNSPLHF
TRBV7-2	TRBJ2-7	CASSSPWDSSGTKAYEQYF
TRBV6-5	TRBJ2-3	CASRDLRGGTDTQYF
TRBV4-2	TRBJ2-3	CASSLGLAGGPTRTDTQYF
TRBV7-2	TRBJ2-7	CASSLIPPGQGSYEQYF
TRBV5-1	TRBJ2-3	CASSLGQVNTQYF
TRBV7-2	TRBJ2-3	CASSLAPSGGSTDTQYF
TRBV5-1	TRBJ2-7	CASSKLAGGPLYEQYF
TRBV27	TRBJ1-2	CASSFQRGGASGYTF
TRBV6-1	TRBJ2-5	CASSQQGLGETQYF
TRBV7-8	TRBJ2-1	CASSLVRGSYNEQFF
TRBV6-5	TRBJ1-5	CASSYSSGNQPQHF
TRBV7-9	TRBJ1-1	CASSLLTRDRRYTEAFF
TRBV27	TRBJ2-1	CASSFPDNEQFF
TRBV28	TRBJ1-4	CASSPGDEKLFF